The T cell receptor (beta chain) under discussion was sequenced for a study of neurological immune-mediated disorders. This clonotype was counted at least ten times. The antigen is unknown. It was by 5'RACE with 10-nucleotide random UMIs that the cDNA was made. TCRdb recomputed calls from the 5' RACE reads with MiXCR, one row per CDR3 protein. The sample holds tens of thousands of distinct CDR3 sequences, 10% seen once. Study-level results: The study found the most TCR clonal expansion in HTLV-1-associated myelopathy and the least in multiple sclerosis, below healthy controls.

The unsorted libraries were prepared from 2 million PBMCs (stored at -80 C). Sequencing was carried out using PBMCs. This TCR was recovered from a woman aged 25 to 39 with HTLV-1-associated myelopathy (HAM/TSP).

CDR3 nucleotide sequence: TGCAGCGTTTCTAGGGGACAGGGCGTGAAAAACAATGAGCAGTTCTTC. It specifies CSVSRGQGVKNNEQFF. This chain connects TRBV29-1 to TRBJ2-1; TRBD1 matches at 9 bases. The ends lost 5 bases at V and 5 bases at J; junction bases unmatched: 13. This CDR3 has 16 amino acids. The germline gives CDR1 SQVTM, CDR2 ANQGSEA.